One sample yielded the 10 T cell receptor beta chains listed below, sequenced in a study of identifying expanded T cells in peripheral blood. Measured with immunoSEQ multiplex PCR; TCRdb has only the in-frame clones, and not every one. This sample has roughly 130,000 clones, with 86% found just once. The sequencing sample was made of blood. These receptors all stem from a person between 18 and 75 years old in good health.

In its sample, this clone was seen once. The V gene is TRBV30, the J gene TRBJ1-4; D unresolved. The CDR3 runs to 14 residues. Trimming stripped 1 base from V and 4 bases from J, with 10 bases between. Looked up from germline, CDR1 is GTSNPN and CDR2 is SVGIG (reference sequence). In nucleotides, the CDR3 is TGTGCCTGGAGTGCTAGCCAGATTAATGAAAAACTGTTTTTT. It specifies CAWSASQINEKLFF.

This rearrangement joins TRBV27 to TRBJ1-4; D not resolved. CDR1 MNHEY and CDR2 SMNVEV come from the germline V gene (reference sequence). Trimming cost V 0 bases and J 6 bases, with 5 bases left between them. The CDR3 totals 13 residues. CDR3 protein: CASSLSGYEKLFF. Written as DNA, the CDR3 is TGTGCCAGCAGTTTATCCGGTTATGAAAAACTGTTTTTT.

The chain joins TRBV28 to TRBJ1-2, with TRBD1 matching 12 bases. This CDR3 has 17 amino acids. CDR1 is MDHEN and CDR2 is SYDVKM in the germline V gene. V gave up 5 bases and J gave up 5 bases; unmatched junction bases: 12. The CDR3 DNA reads TGTGCCAGCAGTCAGGGGACAGGGGGCCGAGGATGGTATGGCTACACCTTC. It codes for CASSQGTGGRGWYGYTF.

The V and J genes are TRBV4-1 and TRBJ2-1, with D possibly TRBD2 on 6 matching bases. V was trimmed by 2 bases and J by 7 bases, leaving 15 bases between them. The germline V gene encodes CDR1 MGHRA and CDR2 YSYEKL. CDR3 length equals 15 residues. CDR3 DNA: TGCGCCAGCAGCCAATTTGCGGGATTGGGGAATGAGCAGTTCTTC. The encoded protein is CASSQFAGLGNEQFF.

The V call is TRBV6-7, the J call TRBJ1-5; no clear D gene. TRBV6-7 is annotated as an ORF whose role is uncertain. The V gene lost 6 bases and the J gene lost 4 bases, with 13 bases spanning the gap. CDR3 length: 14 residues. CDR3 nucleotide sequence: TGTGCCAGCAGGCGGCCTCGGGGTAATCAGCCCCAGCATTTT. Protein: CASRRPRGNQPQHF.

The chain is built from TRBV28 and TRBJ1-3; D is unresolved. Trimming shortened V by 6 bases and J by 0 bases, and 9 bases separated the two germline ends. The CDR3 runs 14 residues. Germline CDR1 reads MDHEN; CDR2 reads SYDVKM. Written as DNA, the CDR3 is TGTGCCAGCAGCGTAGTCCTCTCTGGAAACACCATATATTTT. Its protein product is CASSVVLSGNTIYF.

This chain joins TRBV28 and TRBJ1-5, with D possibly TRBD1 on 6 matching bases. Per the germline V gene, CDR1 is MDHEN and CDR2 is SYDVKM. The CDR3 runs to 13 residues. Trimming shortened V by 7 bases and J by 3 bases, and 10 bases separated the two germline ends. In DNA, the CDR3 is TGTGCCAGCATCGGACAGATCAATCAGCCCCAGCATTTT. Its translation: CASIGQINQPQHF.

The V gene is TRBV18, the J gene TRBJ2-1; 7 nucleotides agree with TRBD1. V dropped 4 bases and J dropped 6; count of bases not matched to a gene: 6. The CDR3 runs to 14 residues. Germline V gene data show CDR1 as KGHSH and CDR2 as LQKENI. The CDR3 region is CASSQDRVGNEQFF. DNA for the CDR3: TGTGCCAGCTCACAAGACAGGGTCGGCAATGAGCAGTTCTTC.

The gene calls are TRBV2 and TRBJ2-7; a weak D match, TRBD2 (6 bases). CDR3 size: 16 residues. Germline CDR1 SNHLY, CDR2 FYNNEI. V shed 4 bases and J shed 0 bases, with 16 bases lying between them. The chain's CDR3 is CASSAGLRGISYEQYF. The CDR3 DNA reads TGTGCCAGCAGTGCTGGACTACGGGGGATCTCCTACGAGCAGTACTTC.

The gene calls are TRBV5-1 and TRBJ2-1; no reliable D call. V lost 0 bases and J lost 3, with 7 bases in between. There are 14 residues in the CDR3. Germline assignment: CDR1 SGHRS and CDR2 YFSETQ. The chain's CDR3 is CASSLDLFYNEQFF. DNA for the CDR3: TGCGCCAGCAGCTTGGATCTCTTCTACAATGAGCAGTTCTTC.